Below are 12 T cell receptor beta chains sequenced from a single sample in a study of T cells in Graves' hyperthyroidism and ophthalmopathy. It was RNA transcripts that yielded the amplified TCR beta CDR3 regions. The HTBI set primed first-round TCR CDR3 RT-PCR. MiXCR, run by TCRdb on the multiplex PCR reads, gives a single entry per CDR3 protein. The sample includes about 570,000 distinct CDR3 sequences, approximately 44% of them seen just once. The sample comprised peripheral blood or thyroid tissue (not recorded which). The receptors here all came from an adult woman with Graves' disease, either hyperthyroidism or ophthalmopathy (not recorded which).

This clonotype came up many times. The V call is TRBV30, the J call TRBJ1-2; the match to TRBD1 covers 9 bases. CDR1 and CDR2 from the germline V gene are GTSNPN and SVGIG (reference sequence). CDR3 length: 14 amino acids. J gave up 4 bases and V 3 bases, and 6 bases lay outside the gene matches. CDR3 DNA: TGTGCCTGGAGAACTACAGGGGGCGTCTATGGCTACACCTTC. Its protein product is CAWRTTGGVYGYTF. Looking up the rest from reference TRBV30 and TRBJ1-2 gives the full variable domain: SQTIHQWPATLVQPVGSPLSLECTVEGTSNPNLYWYRQAAGRGLQLLFYSVGIGQISSEVPQNLSASRPQDRQFILSSKKLLLSDSGFYLCAWRTTGGVYGYTFGSGTRLTVV.

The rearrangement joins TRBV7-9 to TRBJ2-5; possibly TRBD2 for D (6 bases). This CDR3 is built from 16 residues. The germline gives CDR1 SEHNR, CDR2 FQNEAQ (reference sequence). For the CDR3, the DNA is TGTGTTGGGCGGCAGGCCGTTGGGAGGAACCAAGAGACCCAGTACTTC. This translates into CVGRQAVGRNQETQYF.

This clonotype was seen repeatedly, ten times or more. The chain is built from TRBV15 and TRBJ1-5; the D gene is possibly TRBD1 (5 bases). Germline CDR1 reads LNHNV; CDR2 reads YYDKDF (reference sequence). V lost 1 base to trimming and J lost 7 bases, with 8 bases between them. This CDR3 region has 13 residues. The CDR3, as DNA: TGTGCCACCAGCAGAGGAGGGGAGCAGCCCCAGCATTTT. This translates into CATSRGGEQPQHF.

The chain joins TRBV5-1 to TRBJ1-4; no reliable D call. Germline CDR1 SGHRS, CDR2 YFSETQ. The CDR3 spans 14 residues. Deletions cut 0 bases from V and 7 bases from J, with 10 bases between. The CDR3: CASSLATGSEKLFF. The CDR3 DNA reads TGCGCCAGCAGCTTGGCCACCGGGAGTGAAAAACTGTTTTTT.

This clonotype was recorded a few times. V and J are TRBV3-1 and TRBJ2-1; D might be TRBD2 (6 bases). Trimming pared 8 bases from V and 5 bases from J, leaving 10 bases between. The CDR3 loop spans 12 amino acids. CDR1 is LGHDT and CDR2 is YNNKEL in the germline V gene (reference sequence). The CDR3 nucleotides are TGTGCCAGCGGCCGCGGGGACAATGAGCAGTTCTTC. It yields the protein CASGRGDNEQFF.

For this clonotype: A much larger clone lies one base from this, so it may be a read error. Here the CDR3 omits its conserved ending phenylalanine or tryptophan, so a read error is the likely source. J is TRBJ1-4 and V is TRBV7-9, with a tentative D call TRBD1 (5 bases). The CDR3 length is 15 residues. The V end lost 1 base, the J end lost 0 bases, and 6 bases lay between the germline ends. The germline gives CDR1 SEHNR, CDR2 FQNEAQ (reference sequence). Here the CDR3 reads CASSLGDPTNEKLFL. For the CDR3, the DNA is TGTGCCAGCAGCTTAGGGGACCCAACTAATGAAAAACTGTTTCTT.

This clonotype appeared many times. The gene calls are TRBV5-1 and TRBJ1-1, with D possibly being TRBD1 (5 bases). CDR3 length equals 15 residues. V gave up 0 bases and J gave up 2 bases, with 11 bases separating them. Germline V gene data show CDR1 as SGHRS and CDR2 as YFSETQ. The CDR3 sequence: CASSLEDSRNTEAFF. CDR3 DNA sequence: TGCGCCAGCAGCTTGGAAGACAGCCGTAACACTGAAGCTTTCTTT. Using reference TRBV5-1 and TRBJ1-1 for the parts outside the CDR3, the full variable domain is KAGVTQTPRYLIKTRGQQVTLSCSPISGHRSVSWYQQTPGQGLQFLFEYFSETQRNKGNFPGRFSGRQFSNSRSEMNVSTLELGDSALYLCASSLEDSRNTEAFFGQGTRLTVV.

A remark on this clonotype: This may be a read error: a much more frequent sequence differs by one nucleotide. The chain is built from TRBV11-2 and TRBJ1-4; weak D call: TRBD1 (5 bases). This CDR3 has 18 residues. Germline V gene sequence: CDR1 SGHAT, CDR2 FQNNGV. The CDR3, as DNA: TGTGCCAGCAGCCCCGGGGCGGTGATTAGGACAATCCCCCTGAAACCGTTTTTT. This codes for CASSPGAVIRTIPLKPFF.

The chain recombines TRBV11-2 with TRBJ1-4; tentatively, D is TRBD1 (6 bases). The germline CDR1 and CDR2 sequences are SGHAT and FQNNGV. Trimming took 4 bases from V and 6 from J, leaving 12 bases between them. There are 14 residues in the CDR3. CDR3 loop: CASSSQGTDEKLFF. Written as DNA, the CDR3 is TGTGCCAGCAGCTCCCAGGGGACGGATGAAAAACTGTTTTTT.

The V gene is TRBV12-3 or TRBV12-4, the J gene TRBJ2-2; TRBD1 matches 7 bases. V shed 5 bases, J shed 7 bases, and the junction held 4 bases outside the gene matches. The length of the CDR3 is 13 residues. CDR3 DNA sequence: TGTGCCAGCAGTAACCCAGGGGGCGGGGAGCTGTTTTTT. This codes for CASSNPGGGELFF.

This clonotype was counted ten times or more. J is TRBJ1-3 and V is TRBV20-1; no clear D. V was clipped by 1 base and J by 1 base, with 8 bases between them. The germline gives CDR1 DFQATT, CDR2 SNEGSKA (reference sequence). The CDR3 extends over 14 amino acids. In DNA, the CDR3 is TGCAGTGCTAGAGTCGGCAGTTCTGGAAACACCATATATTTT. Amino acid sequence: CSARVGSSGNTIYF.

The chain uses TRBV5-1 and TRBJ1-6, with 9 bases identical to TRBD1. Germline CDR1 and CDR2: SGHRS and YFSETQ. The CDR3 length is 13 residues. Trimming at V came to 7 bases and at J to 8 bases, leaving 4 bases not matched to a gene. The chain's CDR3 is CASLGQGDSPLHF. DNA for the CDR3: TGCGCCAGCTTGGGACAGGGCGATTCACCCCTCCACTTT.